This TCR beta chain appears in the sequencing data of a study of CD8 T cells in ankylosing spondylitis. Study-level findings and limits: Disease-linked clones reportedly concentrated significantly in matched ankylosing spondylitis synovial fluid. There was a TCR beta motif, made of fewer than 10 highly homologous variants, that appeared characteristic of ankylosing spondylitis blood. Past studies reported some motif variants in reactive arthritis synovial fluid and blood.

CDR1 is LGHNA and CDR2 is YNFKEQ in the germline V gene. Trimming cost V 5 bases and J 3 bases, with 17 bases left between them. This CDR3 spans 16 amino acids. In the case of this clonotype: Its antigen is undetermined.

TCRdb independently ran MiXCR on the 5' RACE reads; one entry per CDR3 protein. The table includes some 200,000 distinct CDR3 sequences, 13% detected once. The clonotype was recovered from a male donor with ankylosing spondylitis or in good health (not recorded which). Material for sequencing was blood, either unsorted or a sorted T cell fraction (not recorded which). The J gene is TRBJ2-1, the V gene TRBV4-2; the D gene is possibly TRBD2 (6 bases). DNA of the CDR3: TGTGCCAGCAGCGCAGTAGCGGAGGGGAGCTACAATGAGCAGTTCTTC. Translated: CASSAVAEGSYNEQFF.